The rows below give T cell receptor beta chains drawn from one sample of a study of CD8+ T cells in alopecia areata. Generated by immunoSEQ multiplex PCR, the TCRdb table keeps only in-frame clones and is missing some. The repertoire has 90,000 to 100,000 clones, roughly 42% of them found once; the top ten carry 0.79%. Sample: CD4+ T cells sorted from blood. The receptors originated from a human donor with alopecia areata. Each CDR3 is given with its conserved first and last residue.

TRBV28 CASSLPGTISYEQYF
TRBV6-5 CASSPGGGGEQFF
TRBV5-1 CASSNGTAGANVLTF
TRBV7-2 CASSLPGYEQYF
TRBV29-1 CSVVRSYSNQPQHF
TRBV6-5 CASNKGTASEAFF
TRBV29-1 CSVDRPNSMNTEAFF
TRBV29-1 CSVESGAGTEAFF
TRBV29-1 CSVALRLNTEAFF
TRBV28 CASSFLPKGQGANQPQHF
TRBV29-1 CSVALQGATEAFF
TRBV28 CASSYPYEQYF
TRBV6-6 CASSSLNEQFF
TRBV2 CASSGQTNYGYTF
TRBV18 CASSPGDRFYEQYF
TRBV30 CAWREEGWTEAFF
TRBV7-2 CASSLGPNYGYTF
TRBV30 CAWSDSGVDGYTF
TRBV4-3 CASSQDYNSGANVLTF
TRBV29-1 CSVTGTSGGAHEQYF
TRBV5-1 CASSLGGQLTDTQYF
TRBV29-1 CSAGGLATFTDTQYF
TRBV19 CASSMQIYQPQHF
TRBV2 CASSATASYEQYF
TRBV7-2 CASSPRANTEAFF
TRBV29-1 CSAGATGSLETQYF
TRBV11-2 CASSLALPGLGDNEQFF
TRBV29-1 CSVDGGMNEQFF
TRBV27 CASSSSVDGWEETQYF
TRBV6-4 CASSDRRDRGLVEQYF
TRBV9 CASSLDIARTGELFF
TRBV2 CASSGQGRGNQPQHF
TRBV30 CAWSAENYGYTF
TRBV29-1 CSVKGRASGETQYF
TRBV29-1 CSVGPGDRDTQYF
TRBV30 CAFRDRGVHEQYF
TRBV7-2 CASSLVVGGGEQPQHF
TRBV5-1 CASSLVPSGGETQYF
TRBV29-1 CSVPDGDEEKLFF
TRBV7-9 CASSSGGRDRYNEQFF
TRBV18 CASSAGSEQYF
TRBV30 CACQDRAYGYTF
TRBV5-4 CASSPDRAEQFF
TRBV29-1 CSSRTSVDTQYF
TRBV14 CASSQNRATGELFF
TRBV7-9 CASRGLQAYEQYF
TRBV30 CAWARQNNEQFF
TRBV29-1 CSGGQGAVYEQYF
TRBV30 CAWSMSGRGYTF
TRBV29-1 CSVGLRDSAAGELFF
TRBV7-2 CASSLARDFQEQYF
TRBV11-2 CASSSLGAGELFF
TRBV6-5 CASKGGSYEQYF
TRBV19 CASSSPGQGANEQFF